The clone carrying this TCR beta chain was seen more than once but under ten times. Other DNA sequences from this sample encode an identical CDR3 as well. These data originate in a study of control samples from healthy donors and cancer patients. The table came from immunoSEQ multiplex PCR; TCRdb's copy has only in-frame clones and leaves some out. Of some 150,000 clones in the sample, 94% were seen once. This CDR3 contains 15 residues. Trimming cost V 0 bases and J 5 bases, with 11 bases left between them. From germline, CDR1 is MGHRA and CDR2 YSYEKL. This TCR was recovered from a man aged 40-50 years in good health. Sequenced material: blood. The rearrangement uses TRBV4-1 and TRBJ1-5; no reliable D call. Here the CDR3 reads CASSQEVTGDQPQHF. In DNA, the CDR3 is TGCGCCAGCAGCCAAGAAGTAACCGGGGATCAGCCCCAGCATTTT.